This passage covers 26 T cell receptor beta chains from one sample sequenced in a study of cytomegalovirus exposure and HLA in healthy donors. Primers: 60 Vbeta forward and 13 Jbeta reverse. The method was immunoSEQ multiplex PCR; TCRdb's version includes in-frame clones alone and lacks a portion of them. Among under 200,000 clones listed, roughly 73% were seen once. Input material: PBMCs. All receptors come from a woman aged 25 to 39 in good health and CMV-seronegative.

This chain links TRBV7-9 with TRBJ2-7; no definite D call. CDR3 size: 14 residues. Trimming pared 3 bases from V and 7 bases from J, leaving 16 bases between. From germline, CDR1 is SEHNR and CDR2 FQNEAQ (reference sequence). CDR3 nucleotides: TGTGCCAGCAGCTTTCTCGGGTCGCGTTTGGAGCAGTACTTC. This sequence encodes CASSFLGSRLEQYF. The full variable domain, its missing parts supplied by reference TRBV7-9 and TRBJ2-7, is DTGVSQNPRHKITKRGQNVTFRCDPISEHNRLYWYRQTLGQGPEFLTYFQNEAQLEKSRLLSDRFSAERPKGSFSTLEIQRTEQGDSAMYLCASSFLGSRLEQYFGPGTRLTVT.

As to this clone: A read error may produce the germline difference seen at one junction end. The V call is TRBV14, the J call TRBJ2-7; TRBD2 matches at 7 bases. CDR3 length: 13 residues. Germline V gene sequence: CDR1 SGHDN, CDR2 FVKESK. CDR3 protein: CAGSRGVSYEQYF. The CDR3 DNA reads as TGTGCCGGCAGCCGGGGGGTTTCTTACGAGCAGTACTTC.

In its sample, this clone was seen once. The V gene is TRBV7-6, the J gene TRBJ2-1, with 8 bases that match TRBD1. The CDR3 loop spans 14 amino acids. Per germline, CDR1 SGHVS and CDR2 FNYEAQ. J gave up 4 bases and V 1 base, and 0 bases lay outside the gene matches. CDR3 residues: CASSLGTGYNEQFF. The CDR3 DNA sequence: TGTGCCAGCAGCTTAGGGACAGGGTACAATGAGCAGTTCTTC.

The chain employs TRBV6-1 and TRBJ1-6; 10 positions match TRBD1. CDR1 is MNHNS, CDR2 SASEGT, per germline. The CDR3 is made up of 12 amino acids. J was trimmed by 10 bases and V by 10 bases; bases with no gene match: 4. The DNA of the CDR3 is TGTGCCACTTCGACAGGGGGCTCACCCCTCCACTTT. Protein product: CATSTGGSPLHF.

The V call is TRBV11-2, the J call TRBJ2-5, with TRBD2 identical over 14 bases. This CDR3 is 16 amino acids long. The germline V gene has CDR1 SGHAT and CDR2 FQNNGV. The V segment lost 1 base and the J segment 3 bases; nucleotides outside the gene matches: 1. CDR3 sequence reads: CASSLGGLAGEETQYF. CDR3 coding DNA: TGTGCCAGCAGCTTAGGGGGACTAGCGGGGGAAGAGACCCAGTACTTC.

The chain couples TRBV10-3 to TRBJ2-1; 7 nucleotides align to TRBD2. CDR1 is ENHRY, CDR2 SYGVKD, per germline. This CDR3 spans 15 amino acids. The V segment lost 2 bases and the J segment 2 bases; nucleotides outside the gene matches: 3. CDR3 in amino acids: CAISEEAGAYNEQFF. The CDR3 DNA sequence: TGTGCCATCAGTGAGGAGGCGGGGGCCTACAATGAGCAGTTCTTC.

Of note for this clone: This CDR3 is also generated by other DNA sequences in the sample. The rearrangement joins TRBV18 to TRBJ2-7, with D possibly TRBD1 on 5 matching bases. Deletions cut 2 bases from V and 3 bases from J, with 5 bases between. Germline assignment: CDR1 KGHSH and CDR2 LQKENI. This CDR3 is 12 amino acids long. Here the CDR3 reads CASSPRGYEQYF. In DNA form, the CDR3 reads TGTGCCAGCTCACCAAGGGGCTACGAGCAGTACTTC.

V usage is TRBV28 and J usage is TRBJ2-5; D may be TRBD2 (6 bases). In germline, CDR1 is MDHEN, CDR2 SYDVKM. The V end lost 8 bases, the J end lost 3 bases, and 19 bases lay between the germline ends. The CDR3 loop spans 15 amino acids. CDR3: CASRPGEKPKETQYF. In DNA, the CDR3 is TGTGCCAGCCGGCCGGGGGAGAAGCCTAAAGAGACCCAGTACTTC. Filled out from reference TRBV28 and TRBJ2-5, the complete variable domain reads DVKVTQSSRYLVKRTGEKVFLECVQDMDHENMFWYRQDPGLGLRLIYFSYDVKMKEKGDIPEGYSVSREKKERFSLILESASTNQTSMYLCASRPGEKPKETQYFGPGTRLLVL.

The rearrangement uses TRBV9 and TRBJ2-5, with a tentative D call TRBD1 (7 bases). Trimming removed 0 bases at V and 1 base at J, with 31 bases between. This CDR3 region has 22 residues. Germline V gene sequence: CDR1 SGDLS, CDR2 YYNGEE. The CDR3 loop reads CASSVATSRRGLPRGGQETQYF. In DNA, the CDR3 is TGTGCCAGCAGCGTAGCTACGAGTAGGAGGGGGCTCCCCCGGGGCGGCCAAGAGACCCAGTACTTC.

Worth noting for this clone: The same CDR3 can be traced to other DNA sequences in this sample. The chain combines TRBV2 with TRBJ2-3, with D maybe TRBD1 (5 bases). The CDR3 spans 12 residues. The germline V gene encodes CDR1 SNHLY and CDR2 FYNNEI. The V end lost 5 bases, the J end lost 6 bases, and 9 bases lay between the germline ends. CDR3 in DNA: TGTGCCAGCAGTAGACAGCAGGATACGCAGTATTTT. Translating gives CASSRQQDTQYF.

This clone was observed once. The V call is TRBV6-1, the J call TRBJ1-2; D is uncertain. The V end was cut by 11 bases, the J end by 3 bases, with 19 bases between. The CDR3 contains 14 residues. CDR1 is MNHNS and CDR2 is SASEGT in the germline V gene. The CDR3: CAFSSSGIDYGYTF. In DNA, the CDR3 is TGTGCCTTCAGCAGTTCAGGTATTGACTATGGCTACACCTTC.

The rearrangement uses TRBV19 and TRBJ2-1; 9 bases line up with TRBD2. V shed 3 bases, J shed 5 bases, and the junction held 8 bases outside the gene matches. Per germline, CDR1 LNHDA and CDR2 SQIVND (reference sequence). The CDR3 has 16 amino acids. The DNA of the CDR3 is TGTGCCAGTAGTATCCCCAGCGGGGGGCCCCACAATGAGCAGTTCTTC. Protein sequence: CASSIPSGGPHNEQFF.

The V gene is TRBV28, the J gene TRBJ1-2, with 8 positions matching TRBD1. CDR3 length: 14 residues. Trimming removed 4 bases from V and 4 bases from J; junction bases left unmatched: 5. The germline V gene has CDR1 MDHEN and CDR2 SYDVKM. The CDR3 loop is CASSWTGWVYGYTF. The CDR3 DNA follows: TGTGCCAGCAGTTGGACAGGGTGGGTCTATGGCTACACCTTC.

The DNA for the CDR3 is TGTGCCAGCAGCAACACAGGGACACCCCAGCATTTT. Its translation is CASSNTGTPQHF. The rearrangement joins TRBV7-2 to TRBJ1-5; D possibly corresponds to TRBD1 (6 bases). Germline CDR1 SGHTA, CDR2 FQGNSA. The ends were cut back, 5 bases at V and 10 bases at J, with 12 bases in the middle. The CDR3 extends over 12 amino acids.

This chain joins TRBV29-1 and TRBJ1-2, with 8 bases fitting TRBD1. Germline V gene data show CDR1 as SQVTM and CDR2 as ANQGSEA. The CDR3 has 12 residues. The J segment lost 6 bases and the V segment lost 7 bases, leaving 7 bases of the junction unmatched. The CDR3 loop is CSGRTGWDGYTF. The CDR3 DNA is TGCAGCGGGAGGACAGGGTGGGATGGCTACACCTTC.

This chain links TRBV27 with TRBJ1-5; no firm D call. The germline V and J ends were trimmed by 2 bases and 3 bases, with 14 bases remaining between them. Germline loops: CDR1 MNHEY, CDR2 SMNVEV (reference sequence). The CDR3 is 16 residues long. The CDR3 region is CASSLGGGKLNQPQHF. CDR3 bases: TGTGCCAGCAGTTTAGGTGGCGGCAAGCTCAATCAGCCCCAGCATTTT.

In this sample, this clone turned up once. This sequence joins TRBV5-1 and TRBJ2-3; possibly TRBD2 for D (6 bases). The V gene's germline CDR1 is SGHRS and CDR2 YFSETQ. Trimming shortened V by 2 bases and J by 4 bases, and 11 bases separated the two germline ends. The CDR3 contains 14 residues. CDR3 coding DNA: TGCGCCAGCAGCTTTGGGGGGTCGCCAGATACGCAGTATTTT. It translates to CASSFGGSPDTQYF. Based on the CDR3 plus reference TRBV5-1 and TRBJ2-3, the full variable domain is KAGVTQTPRYLIKTRGQQVTLSCSPISGHRSVSWYQQTPGQGLQFLFEYFSETQRNKGNFPGRFSGRQFSNSRSEMNVSTLELGDSALYLCASSFGGSPDTQYFGPGTRLTVL.

V gene TRBV5-6 combines with J gene TRBJ2-5, with D perhaps TRBD1 (5 bases). The closer fit of TRBJ2-7 to the DNA end suggests the J call may be wrong. CDR1 is SGHDT and CDR2 is YYEEEE in the germline V gene. CDR3 length: 14 amino acids. The CDR3 region is CASSLLRASAEQYF. The CDR3 DNA follows: TGTGCCAGCAGCTTGCTCAGGGCTTCAGCCGAGCAGTACTTC.

This chain uses TRBV5-4 with TRBJ1-4; 10 nucleotides line up with TRBD1. This CDR3 contains 14 residues. Germline V gene lookup returns CDR1 SGHNT and CDR2 YYREEE (reference sequence). V shed 3 bases, J shed 6 bases, and the junction held 2 bases outside the gene matches. The CDR3 DNA reads as TGTGCCAGCAGCTCGGGGACAGGGGATGAAAAACTGTTTTTT. Amino acids: CASSSGTGDEKLFF.

The V and J genes are TRBV7-6 and TRBJ1-3, with no clear D. The CDR3 is 15 amino acids. Germline V gives CDR1 SGHVS, CDR2 FNYEAQ. The ends were cut back, 1 base at V and 1 base at J, with 8 bases in the middle. In nucleotides, the CDR3 is TGTGCCAGCAGCTTAGGGTCCGGGTCTGGAAACACCATATATTTT. Translating gives CASSLGSGSGNTIYF.

The CDR3 DNA reads TGTGCCAGCTCACGGGACAGGGGAATTTATAGCACAGATACGCAGTATTTT. Encoded protein: CASSRDRGIYSTDTQYF. The rearrangement joins TRBV18 to TRBJ2-3; 10 nucleotides line up with TRBD1. The CDR3 totals 17 residues. Unmatched junction bases numbered 7, after V lost 4 bases and J lost 0 bases. Germline V gives CDR1 KGHSH, CDR2 LQKENI.

In its sample, this clone was seen a few times. The chain carries TRBV5-6 and TRBJ1-1; TRBD1 might be the D (6 bases). This CDR3 contains 12 residues. The V gene's germline CDR1 is SGHDT and CDR2 YYEEEE. Deletions cut 4 bases from V and 10 bases from J, with 14 bases between. The chain's CDR3 is CASSIERGGAFF. CDR3 in DNA: TGTGCCAGCAGCATAGAGAGGGGGGGAGCTTTCTTT.

This chain uses TRBV7-9 with TRBJ2-7; weak D call: TRBD1 (5 bases). Germline CDR1 and CDR2: SEHNR and FQNEAQ (reference sequence). V was cut by 6 bases and J by 3 bases, with 15 bases left in between. This CDR3 is 14 amino acids long. CDR3 amino acids: CASSKIQGIYEQYF. The CDR3 nucleotides read TGTGCCAGCAGTAAAATTCAGGGTATCTACGAGCAGTACTTC. Looking up the rest from reference TRBV7-9 and TRBJ2-7 gives the full variable domain: DTGVSQNPRHKITKRGQNVTFRCDPISEHNRLYWYRQTLGQGPEFLTYFQNEAQLEKSRLLSDRFSAERPKGSFSTLEIQRTEQGDSAMYLCASSKIQGIYEQYFGPGTRLTVT.

CDR3 nucleotide sequence: TGCGCCAGCAGCTTAGGACAGGGGTTCACTGAAGCTTTCTTT. Encoded protein: CASSLGQGFTEAFF. The V gene is TRBV5-1, the J gene TRBJ1-1, with 9 bases matching TRBD1. This CDR3 comprises 14 residues. V lost 2 bases and J lost 4; bases outside the gene matches: 3. Per germline, CDR1 SGHRS and CDR2 YFSETQ.

The J gene is TRBJ2-1, the V gene TRBV18, with 7 bases matching TRBD2. From germline, CDR1 is KGHSH and CDR2 LQKENI. The CDR3 totals 14 residues. After removal of 2 bases from V and 10 bases from J, the junction contained 8 bases not matched to a gene. CDR3 sequence reads: CASSPETSYLEQFF. CDR3 bases: TGTGCCAGCTCACCAGAGACTAGCTACTTAGAGCAGTTCTTC.

The rearrangement uses TRBV15 and TRBJ2-2, with TRBD2 as a possible D gene (5 bases). The CDR3 covers 14 residues. V lost 7 bases and J lost 1, with 10 bases in between. Germline CDR1 LNHNV, CDR2 YYDKDF (reference sequence). The CDR3 reads CATTVGMNTGELFF. In nucleotides, the CDR3 is TGTGCCACCACTGTCGGGATGAACACCGGGGAGCTGTTTTTT.